The 27 T cell receptor beta chains in this list originate from one sample, sequenced in a study of PD-1 blockade in classical Hodgkin lymphoma. Repertoires were generated with immunoSEQ multiplex PCR, while TCRdb's copy carries only in-frame clones and drops some. The table lists 150,000 or so clones, under 85% of them singletons, with over 7.5% in the top ten. Exposure to brentuximab vedotin varied, and each patient had relapsed following autologous stem cell transplantation. Source: peripheral blood mononuclear cells (PBMCs), taken before the second cycle of nivolumab. These receptors were taken from a human donor with classical Hodgkin lymphoma.

J is TRBJ2-5 and V is TRBV7-2; 10 bases align to TRBD2. With V trimmed by 4 bases and J by 5 bases, 7 bases remained unmatched. The CDR3 has 15 residues. Looked up from germline, CDR1 is SGHTA and CDR2 is FQGNSA. The CDR3 region has the DNA TGTGCCAGCAGCTCACAGCGGGGGGGCAGGGAGACCCAGTACTTC. Translation gives CASSSQRGGRETQYF.

The J gene is TRBJ1-2, the V gene TRBV5-1, with unresolved D. This CDR3 comprises 16 residues. Germline lookup yields CDR1 SGHRS and CDR2 YFSETQ. V gave up 0 bases and J gave up 3 bases, with 15 bases separating them. CDR3 loop: CASSLVPPEYDYGYTF. CDR3 sequence (DNA): TGCGCCAGCAGCTTGGTACCTCCGGAATACGACTATGGCTACACCTTC.

Here the CDR3 DNA reads TGTGCCAGCAAAAGGCCTCAACAGGGGAACTATGGCTACACCTTC. This sequence encodes CASKRPQQGNYGYTF. V gene TRBV6-5 combines with J gene TRBJ1-2; 7 bases are a match to TRBD1. Germline V CDR1 and CDR2: MNHEY, SVGAGI. This CDR3 region has 15 residues. V lost 7 bases and J lost 2; bases outside the gene matches: 10.

This clone was seen a few times. The genes are TRBV19 and TRBJ1-5; 8 bases fit TRBD1. CDR3 length: 16 residues. Germline V gene sequence: CDR1 LNHDA, CDR2 SQIVND (reference sequence). J gave up 2 bases and V 3 bases, and 6 bases lay outside the gene matches. The CDR3 protein is CASSIRTGSGNQPQHF. The CDR3 DNA sequence: TGTGCCAGTAGTATCAGGACAGGGTCGGGCAATCAGCCCCAGCATTTT.

This sequence joins TRBV5-5 and TRBJ2-7; TRBD2 agrees at 14 bases. V was pared by 4 bases and J by 2 bases, with 5 bases of the junction left unmatched. This CDR3 spans 16 amino acids. CDR1 is SGHKS and CDR2 is YYEKEE in the germline V gene (reference sequence). CDR3 region: CASSRRLAGGPYEQYF. DNA of the CDR3: TGTGCCAGCAGCCGTAGACTAGCGGGGGGGCCCTACGAGCAGTACTTC.

This clone was found a few times. The V and J genes are TRBV18 and TRBJ1-6; D is unresolved. Germline CDR1 reads KGHSH; CDR2 reads LQKENI. The V gene lost 3 bases and the J gene lost 7 bases, with 4 bases spanning the gap. This CDR3 spans 12 amino acids. The CDR3 nucleotides are TGTGCCAGCTCACCGCCGAATTCACCCCTCCACTTT. As protein: CASSPPNSPLHF.

The rearrangement links TRBV5-4 to TRBJ2-3; 7 bases line up with TRBD1. This CDR3 contains 16 residues. Germline trimming cut 4 bases from V and 5 bases from J; bases unmatched to any gene: 13. CDR1 SGHNT and CDR2 YYREEE come from the germline V gene (reference sequence). This chain's CDR3 is CASSPSRQGRGDTQYF. CDR3 bases: TGTGCCAGCAGCCCCAGCCGACAGGGCAGGGGAGATACGCAGTATTTT.

About this clone: This sequence may be a read error, since a much larger clone differs from it by one base. This chain connects TRBV5-3 to TRBJ2-2, with D hard to call. TRBV5-3 is reported as an ORF; its role is uncertain. Trimming stripped 0 bases from V and 9 bases from J, with 9 bases between. This CDR3 spans 13 amino acids. In DNA, the CDR3 is TGTGCCAGAAGCTTGGGTCCCAGGTGGGAGCTGTTTTTT. Its translation is CARSLGPRWELFF.

The chain joins TRBV25-1 to TRBJ2-3; 10 bases agree with TRBD2. V dropped 2 bases and J dropped 5; count of bases not matched to a gene: 7. CDR3 length: 16 residues. The germline CDR1 and CDR2 sequences are MGHDK and SYGVNS. CDR3 nucleotide sequence: TGTGCCAGCAGTGAAAGAGCGGGGGGGCGACTAGATACGCAGTATTTT. This sequence encodes CASSERAGGRLDTQYF. Supplemented by reference TRBV25-1 and TRBJ2-3, the full variable domain reads EADIYQTPRYLVIGTGKKITLECSQTMGHDKMYWYQQDPGMELHLIHYSYGVNSTEKGDLSSESTVSRIRTEHFPLTLESARPSHTSQYLCASSERAGGRLDTQYFGPGTRLTVL.

For the CDR3, the DNA is TGTGCCAGCAGCACCTCATGGGAAACTGAAGCTTTCTTT. This gives the protein CASSTSWETEAFF. The chain has TRBV9 and TRBJ1-1; D is unresolved. V was cut by 4 bases and J by 5 bases, with 12 bases left in between. Germline V gene data show CDR1 as SGDLS and CDR2 as YYNGEE. The length of the CDR3 is 13 residues.

The chain carries TRBV7-2 and TRBJ2-4, with D hard to call. Germline lookup yields CDR1 SGHTA and CDR2 FQGNSA. The CDR3 contains 16 residues. The ends were cut back, 1 base at V and 0 bases at J, with 10 bases in the middle. The DNA of the CDR3 is TGTGCCAGCAGCTTAGGGGGATTGGGAGCCAAAAACATTCAGTACTTC. Residues: CASSLGGLGAKNIQYF.

The chain recombines TRBV5-1 with TRBJ1-3, with unresolved D. The V gene lost 0 bases and the J gene lost 1 base, with 5 bases spanning the gap. CDR1 and CDR2 (germline): SGHRS, YFSETQ. The CDR3 has 14 amino acids. The CDR3 sequence: CASSLEGSGNTIYF. In DNA form, the CDR3 reads TGCGCCAGCAGCTTGGAGGGTTCTGGAAACACCATATATTTT. The entire variable domain, with the rest obtained from reference TRBV5-1 and TRBJ1-3, is as follows: KAGVTQTPRYLIKTRGQQVTLSCSPISGHRSVSWYQQTPGQGLQFLFEYFSETQRNKGNFPGRFSGRQFSNSRSEMNVSTLELGDSALYLCASSLEGSGNTIYFGEGSWLTVV.

V gene TRBV28 combines with J gene TRBJ2-1; TRBD2 matches at 7 bases. The J segment lost 8 bases and the V segment lost 3 bases, leaving 1 base of the junction unmatched. The CDR3 extends over 12 amino acids. CDR1 is MDHEN, CDR2 SYDVKM, per germline. The CDR3 DNA reads as TGTGCCAGCAGTTTTACTAGCGATGAGCAGTTCTTC. Encoded protein: CASSFTSDEQFF.

The V call is TRBV7-9, the J call TRBJ1-5; possibly TRBD1 for D (5 bases). Looked up from germline, CDR1 is SEHNR and CDR2 is FQNEAQ (reference sequence). The CDR3 sequence is 12 residues long. The CDR3 spells CAGGTGNQPQHF. The CDR3 DNA is TGTGCTGGGGGGACTGGCAATCAGCCCCAGCATTTT.

The chain recombines TRBV29-1 with TRBJ2-7; possibly TRBD1 for D (5 bases). The V end was cut by 3 bases, the J end by 0 bases, with 9 bases between. CDR1 is SQVTM, CDR2 ANQGSEA, per germline. There are 13 residues in the CDR3. The CDR3 DNA sequence: TGCAGCGTTGAGTACCAGGGCTCCTACGAGCAGTACTTC. Its protein is CSVEYQGSYEQYF.

V is TRBV9 and J is TRBJ2-7; D remains unclear. The V gene's germline CDR1 is SGDLS and CDR2 YYNGEE. V lost 0 bases, J lost 2 bases, and 9 bases lay in between. The CDR3 spans 14 residues. The CDR3 sequence is CASSVGSPAYEQYF. The DNA for the CDR3 is TGTGCCAGCAGCGTAGGATCGCCAGCCTACGAGCAGTACTTC.

The chain's CDR3 is CAGGVEVNTEAFF. As DNA, the CDR3 is TGTGCCGGGGGGGTGGAGGTGAACACTGAAGCTTTCTTT. This rearrangement joins TRBV2 to TRBJ1-1; D is possibly TRBD1 (5 bases). The CDR3 covers 13 residues. Germline V gene data show CDR1 as SNHLY and CDR2 as FYNNEI. Trimming left V 11 bases short and J 0 bases short, with 13 bases between.

This clone was picked up a small number of times. The chain couples TRBV30 to TRBJ1-2; maybe TRBD1 (5 bases). Looked up from germline, CDR1 is GTSNPN and CDR2 is SVGIG (reference sequence). The CDR3 has 12 residues. The V end was cut by 2 bases, the J end by 7 bases, with 11 bases between. The CDR3 loop reads CAWSIQAPGYTF. CDR3 DNA sequence: TGTGCCTGGAGTATACAGGCTCCTGGCTACACCTTC.

The J gene is TRBJ2-5, the V gene TRBV19, with D possibly TRBD2 on 5 matching bases. Near its end, the DNA agrees better with TRBJ2-7, so the J call may be wrong. This CDR3 has 14 residues. The germline V gene has CDR1 LNHDA and CDR2 SQIVND (reference sequence). This CDR3 is CASSPSLHYYEQYF. CDR3 bases: TGTGCCAGTAGTCCTAGCCTTCACTACTACGAGCAGTACTTC.

V usage is TRBV29-1 and J usage is TRBJ1-1; no definite D call. CDR1 SQVTM and CDR2 ANQGSEA come from the germline V gene. V shed 6 bases and J shed 4 bases, with 12 bases lying between them. The length of the CDR3 is 12 residues. The CDR3 loop reads CSVALDGTEAFF. The DNA for the CDR3 is TGCAGCGTGGCCTTGGACGGCACTGAAGCTTTCTTT.

This clone was seen only a few times. Other DNA sequences in this specimen translate into the identical CDR3. V gene TRBV6-4 combines with J gene TRBJ1-5; D not certain. CDR1 is MRHNA, CDR2 SNTAGT, per germline. The germline V and J ends were trimmed by 4 bases and 4 bases, with 8 bases remaining between them. The CDR3 is made up of 13 amino acids. CDR3 residues: CASSVEENQPQHF. Here the CDR3 DNA reads TGTGCCAGCAGTGTAGAGGAGAATCAGCCCCAGCATTTT.

CDR3: CASSQGAWYGYTF. In DNA form, the CDR3 reads TGTGCCAGCTCACAGGGGGCCTGGTATGGCTACACCTTC. The chain carries TRBV18 and TRBJ1-2, with 7 positions matching TRBD1. From germline, CDR1 is KGHSH and CDR2 LQKENI. This CDR3 is 13 amino acids long. J lost 5 bases, V lost 4 bases, and 4 bases had no gene match.

The rearrangement joins TRBV7-9 to TRBJ2-2; tentatively, D is TRBD1 (5 bases). Trimming removed 5 bases from V and 3 bases from J, with 13 bases in between. CDR1 and CDR2 from the germline V gene are SEHNR and FQNEAQ (reference sequence). This CDR3 has 15 residues. DNA of the CDR3: TGTGCCAGCAGCCCCGGTTTAGGGGACACCGGGGAGCTGTTTTTT. It codes for CASSPGLGDTGELFF.

The chain employs TRBV7-2 and TRBJ2-3; D is undetermined. Germline lookup yields CDR1 SGHTA and CDR2 FQGNSA. The CDR3 is 15 amino acids. The V end was cut by 8 bases, the J end by 4 bases, with 19 bases between. The CDR3 is CASRLSGFWADTQYF. CDR3 bases: TGTGCCAGCCGCCTCTCGGGCTTTTGGGCAGATACGCAGTATTTT. Full variable domain (missing parts from reference TRBV7-2 and TRBJ2-3): GAGVSQSPSNKVTEKGKDVELRCDPISGHTALYWYRQSLGQGLEFLIYFQGNSAPDKSGLPSDRFSAERTGGSVSTLTIQRTQQEDSAVYLCASRLSGFWADTQYFGPGTRLTVL.

This chain joins TRBV20-1 and TRBJ1-3; the D gene is possibly TRBD1 (5 bases). Deletions cut 6 bases from V and 7 bases from J, with 10 bases between. The CDR3 length is 11 residues. Germline CDR1 reads DFQATT; CDR2 reads SNEGSKA (reference sequence). CDR3 nucleotide sequence: TGCAGTGCCCCCTGGGGGAACACCATATATTTT. This gives the protein CSAPWGNTIYF.

The sample holds a few counts of this clone. This chain connects TRBV27 to TRBJ1-6; 9 bases are a match to TRBD1. Germline CDR1 is MNHEY and CDR2 is SMNVEV (reference sequence). Trimming removed 6 bases from V and 8 bases from J; junction bases left unmatched: 5. The CDR3 loop spans 14 amino acids. CDR3 sequence (DNA): TGTGCCAGCAGCCCTGGACAGGGGTATTCACCCCTCCACTTT. Its translation is CASSPGQGYSPLHF.

This clone has just a few counts. The genes are TRBV2 and TRBJ1-4; D possibly corresponds to TRBD1 (6 bases). Germline loops: CDR1 SNHLY, CDR2 FYNNEI. V was trimmed by 5 bases and J by 7 bases, leaving 20 bases between them. The CDR3 has 16 residues. The CDR3 DNA follows: TGTGCCAGCAGTCCTACCCCACAGGGAATTAGTGAAAAACTGTTTTTT. Translated, it gives CASSPTPQGISEKLFF.